This section outlines one T cell receptor beta chain sequence together with its context. This clone's antigen is unknown. The CDR3 does not end in the conserved phenylalanine or tryptophan, so this is likely a read error. From the second PCR step onward, the TCR alpha chain libraries and the TCR beta chain libraries were amplified separately. Donor CMV status was determined by IFNgamma production from CD4+ T cells after overnight stimulation of fresh PBMCs with CMV viral lysate. Using Miltenyi beads, CD4 T cells were first positively selected, and CD8 T cells were then positively selected from the CD4-negative fraction. After staining for CD3, CD4, CD8, CD45RA, CD27 and a live/dead dye, cells were sorted on a BD Aria II into four subsets based on CD45RA and CD27. For sorting, CD45RA-CD27- cells were defined as effector memory cells, while CD45RA+CD27- cells were defined as EMRA cells. Blood came from a few healthy volunteers, each fractionated into CD4 and CD8 T cells and then into four differentiation subsets. Around 130 ml of peripheral blood was drawn per donor, and PBMC were isolated by Ficoll-Paque PLUS density-gradient centrifugation. The sorted cells were lysed in RLT buffer, after which RNA was extracted using a Qiagen RNeasy kit and kept at -80 degrees C.

Trimming takes 1 base from V and 0 bases from J, and the germline ends sit 14 bases apart. Ends included, the CDR3 has 17 residues. Of all the DNA, just the CDR3 is kept, 51 bases in frame from base 1. CDR1 is given as SGHRS and CDR2 as YFSETQ, both from the germline V gene. These data belong to a study of naive and memory T cell subsets (TCRdb year 2017). Looking at the study overall: An open-source, UMI-based TCR alpha and beta sequencing pipeline was applied to sorted naive and memory peripheral blood T cell subsets. Complete agreement was observed between the functional CMV T cell responses and the IgG serology results. RNA was DNase-treated and reverse transcribed with TCR constant-region primers, mostly using SuperScript III. The investigation overall reported the following: RNA-based TCR counts may be affected by expression changes linked to T cell activation and differentiation. A power law was followed by TCR abundance, with an exponent that differed between naive and memory subsets but was consistent across the three individuals. A clonotype was defined as a single alpha or beta chain sequence rather than as a paired alpha/beta receptor. After error correction, over 95% of naive TCR sequences appeared only once, giving much steeper abundance distributions than memory subsets. In both CD4 and CD8 cells, the Gini index increased while Shannon and inverse Simpson diversity decreased from naive through CM, EM and EMRA. The repertoire findings for the naive and memory subsets could not be validated, as no ground truth was available.

Library generation was performed with UMI-ligation and nested PCR. An equimolar mix of two oligonucleotides covering both TRBC1 and TRBC2 was used as the beta constant-region primer. Four rounds of PCR, combining the SP2 primer with nested alpha and beta constant-region primers, were used to amplify the ligated cDNA. A single-stranded oligonucleotide carrying the SP2 primer and a 12-nucleotide UMI was ligated to the 3' end of the cDNA by T4 RNA ligase 1. The ligation reaction was kept at 16 degrees C for about 19-25 hours. PCR2 was usually performed as a SYBR Green qPCR and halted at a preset threshold so that over-amplification would not occur. Agencourt AMPure XP magnetic beads were used for all purifications after the first. Library amounts were measured by Qubit and library quality was assessed on a TapeStation, where the main peak was expected at around 650 bp. The pooled libraries were sequenced on an Illumina MiSeq using v2 2x251 paired-end kits, which usually yielded roughly 0.95-2.1 million reads per sample. Each sample's library went into the pool at roughly 4 nM, and about 5-7.5% PhiX was added to help with cluster recognition. Regarding the original processing steps: FASTQ reads processed by Demultiplexor were assigned V and J genes by Decombinator through tag matching that tolerated a single base-pair mismatch. UMIs were used by Collapsinator to correct both sequencing errors and frequency errors arising from PCR heterogeneity. TCRs were translated and CDR3s were extracted from the conserved cysteine to the FGXG phenylalanine by CDR3Translator, with non-productive sequences being flagged. Gini, Shannon entropy and inverse Simpson indices were calculated on repertoires subsampled to equal numbers of UMI-defined TCRs. Within the linear range, a power law was fitted by maximum likelihood to the distributions of clonotype abundance. Similar UMI counts, unique TCR numbers and clonal distributions were obtained with the pipeline and with MIGEC on one naive CD8 sample. Repertoires were searched for around 8,000 CMV-associated CDR3 sequences compiled from VDJdb and a published dataset. The public reads were quality trimmed at Q25 with fastp and then assembled into clones with MiXCR by TCRdb, keeping productive beta chains. Merged by CDR3 protein, the rows form single entries marked with the most common genes and DNA. The V and J calls come from TCRdb's annotation, not from the publication. A total of roughly 8,000 distinct CDR3 sequences appear in this sample, under 30% of them only once. Roughly 60% of the sample is taken by the ten largest.

Sequences were obtained from CD8+ TEMRA cells from blood. In the paper's terms, the cell subset or site label means: effector memory re-expressing CD45RA, CD45RA+ CD27-. The chain is made from TRBV5-1 and TRBJ1-5; there is no confident call for the D gene. This TCR came from a human donor in good health. The DNA is TGCGCCAGCAGCTTGCTTCCAGCATTCTATAGCAATCAGCCCCAGCATTCT. Translated, it reads CASSLLPAFYSNQPQHS.